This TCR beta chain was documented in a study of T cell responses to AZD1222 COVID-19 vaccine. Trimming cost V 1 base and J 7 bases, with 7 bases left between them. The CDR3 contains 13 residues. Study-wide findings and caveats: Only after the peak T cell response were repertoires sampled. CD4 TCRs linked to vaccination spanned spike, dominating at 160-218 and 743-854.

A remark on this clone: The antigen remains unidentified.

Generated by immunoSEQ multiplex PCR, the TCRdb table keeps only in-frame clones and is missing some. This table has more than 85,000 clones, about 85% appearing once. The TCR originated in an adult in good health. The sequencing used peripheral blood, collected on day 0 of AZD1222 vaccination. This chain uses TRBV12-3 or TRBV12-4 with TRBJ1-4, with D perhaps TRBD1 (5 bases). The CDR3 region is CASSLVQGEKLFF. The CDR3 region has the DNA TGTGCCAGCAGTTTAGTTCAGGGTGAAAAACTGTTTTTT.